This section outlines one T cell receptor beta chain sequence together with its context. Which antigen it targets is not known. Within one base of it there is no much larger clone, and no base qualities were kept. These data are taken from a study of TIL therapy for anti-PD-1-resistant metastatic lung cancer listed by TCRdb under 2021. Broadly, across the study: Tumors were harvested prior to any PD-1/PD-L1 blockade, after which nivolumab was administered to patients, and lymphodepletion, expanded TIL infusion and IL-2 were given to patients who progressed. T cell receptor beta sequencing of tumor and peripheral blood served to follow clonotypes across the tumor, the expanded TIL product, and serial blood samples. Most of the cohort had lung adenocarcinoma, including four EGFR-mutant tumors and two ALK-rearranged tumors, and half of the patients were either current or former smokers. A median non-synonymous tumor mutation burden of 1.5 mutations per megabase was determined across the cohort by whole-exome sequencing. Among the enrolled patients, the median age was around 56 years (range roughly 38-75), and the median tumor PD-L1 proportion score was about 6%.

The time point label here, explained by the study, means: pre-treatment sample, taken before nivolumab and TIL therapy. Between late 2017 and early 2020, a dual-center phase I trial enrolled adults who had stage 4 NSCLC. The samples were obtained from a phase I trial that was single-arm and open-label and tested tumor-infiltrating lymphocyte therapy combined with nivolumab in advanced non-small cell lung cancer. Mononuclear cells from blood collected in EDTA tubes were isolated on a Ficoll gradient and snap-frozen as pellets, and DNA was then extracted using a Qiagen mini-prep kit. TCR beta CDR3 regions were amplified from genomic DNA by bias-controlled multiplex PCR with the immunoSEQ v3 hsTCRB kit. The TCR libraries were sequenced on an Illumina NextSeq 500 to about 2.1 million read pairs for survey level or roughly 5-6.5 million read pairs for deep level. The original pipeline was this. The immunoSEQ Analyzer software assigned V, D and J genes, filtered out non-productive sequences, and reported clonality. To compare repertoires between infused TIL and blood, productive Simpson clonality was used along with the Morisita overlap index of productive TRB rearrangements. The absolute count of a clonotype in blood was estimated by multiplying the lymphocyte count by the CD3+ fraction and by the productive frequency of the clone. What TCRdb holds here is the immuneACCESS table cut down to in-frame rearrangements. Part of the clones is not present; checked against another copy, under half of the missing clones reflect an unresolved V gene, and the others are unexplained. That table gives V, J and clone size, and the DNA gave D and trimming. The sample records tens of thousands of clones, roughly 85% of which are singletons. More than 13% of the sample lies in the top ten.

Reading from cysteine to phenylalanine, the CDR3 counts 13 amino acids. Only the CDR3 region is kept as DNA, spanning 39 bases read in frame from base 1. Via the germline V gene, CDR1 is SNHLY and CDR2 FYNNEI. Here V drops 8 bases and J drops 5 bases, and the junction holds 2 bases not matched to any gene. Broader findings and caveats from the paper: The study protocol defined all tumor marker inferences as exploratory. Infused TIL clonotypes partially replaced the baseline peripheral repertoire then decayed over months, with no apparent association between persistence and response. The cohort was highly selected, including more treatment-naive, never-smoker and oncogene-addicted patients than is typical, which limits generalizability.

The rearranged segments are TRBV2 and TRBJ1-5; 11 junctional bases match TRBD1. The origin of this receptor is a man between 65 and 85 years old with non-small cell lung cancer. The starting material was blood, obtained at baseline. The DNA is TGTGCCAGCTTGGGACAGGGGGATCAGCCCCAGCATTTT. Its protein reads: CASLGQGDQPQHF.